This is a list of T cell receptor beta chains from one sample in a study of shared clonotypes between healthy human individuals. Sequencing used immunoSEQ multiplex PCR; TCRdb keeps in-frame clones, though not all of them. The data hold roughly 2,000,000 clones, with roughly 95% observed a single time. Sequenced input: naive CD8+ T cells sorted from blood. All receptors come from a man aged 18 to 30 in good health. Both conserved end residues are part of each CDR3. D genes are given only for firm matches. The size field is filled for only some rows; it gives once, few, many or a size class.

>TRBJ1-6|-|-|TRBV9
TGTGCCAGCAGCGTAGACGGGGATAATTCACCCCTCCACTTT
CASSVDGDNSPLHF
>TRBJ2-7|-|-|TRBV10-1
TGCGCCAGCAGTGAGGGTAGCGGTACCTACGAGCAGTACTTC
CASSEGSGTYEQYF
>TRBJ2-2|-|-|TRBV9
TGTGCCAGCAGCCCCTTAGGCACCGGGGAGCTGTTTTTT
CASSPLGTGELFF
>TRBJ1-3|-|-|TRBV5-4
TGTGCCAGCAGCTTCGGATCTGGAAACACCATATATTTT
CASSFGSGNTIYF
>TRBJ1-5|-|-|TRBV7-4
TGTGCCAGCAGCTTGCCGGGACAACAATCAGCCCAGCATTTT
CASSLPGQQSAQHF
>TRBJ2-1|-|-|TRBV6-6
TGTGCCAGCAGTTACTTGGGACTTGAGCAGTTCTTC
CASSYLGLEQFF
>TRBJ1-1|-|-|TRBV18
TGTGCCAGCTCACCAGTCGGGGGGGGGACTGAAGCTTTCTTT
CASSPVGGGTEAFF
>TRBJ2-7|-|-|TRBV7-6
TGTGCCAGCAGCTTAGCGCGAGGGCCGGGTGAGCAGTACTTC
CASSLARGPGEQYF
>TRBJ2-1|-|-|TRBV9
TGTGCCAGCAGCCCCCCAGGGCCCAATGAGCAGTTCTTC
CASSPPGPNEQFF
>TRBJ2-1|TRBD1|-|TRBV7-8
TGTGCCAGCAGCCCGGACAGGGGCGCCTACAATGAGCAGTTCTTC
CASSPDRGAYNEQFF
>TRBJ1-1|TRBD1|-|TRBV19
TGTGCCAGTAGTACCGACAGGGCCGAGGGGGGGACTGAAGCTTTCTTT
CASSTDRAEGGTEAFF
>TRBJ2-7|TRBD2|once|TRBV7-9
TGTGCCAGCAGCTCCGCTAGCGGGGGGCCGGTAAACGAGCAGTACTTC
CASSSASGGPVNEQYF
>TRBJ2-6|TRBD1|-|TRBV5-6
TGTGCCAGCAGCTTTATCAGACAGGGGGCTCCCTCTGGGGCCAACGTCCTGACTTTC
CASSFIRQGAPSGANVLTF
>TRBJ1-1|TRBD1|-|TRBV7-9
TGTGCCAGCACAGGGGACAGGGGATCCACTGAAGCTTTCTTT
CASTGDRGSTEAFF
>TRBJ2-7|-|-|TRBV18
TGTGCCAGCTCACAGGGACCGGGAAGAGTCTACGAGCAGTACTTC
CASSQGPGRVYEQYF
>TRBJ2-7|-|-|TRBV5-4
TGTGCCAGCAGCTCGGGACCTTACGAGCAGTACTTC
CASSSGPYEQYF
>TRBJ2-3|-|-|TRBV28
TGTGCCAGCAGTTTATCAGGCACAGATACGCAGTATTTT
CASSLSGTDTQYF
>TRBJ2-7|-|-|TRBV30
TGTGCCTGGATCCCTGATGATTCCTACGAGCAGTACTTC
CAWIPDDSYEQYF
>TRBJ2-5|TRBD2|once|TRBV7-9
TGTGCCAGCAGCTTAGTATCTAGCGGGCAAGAGACCCAGTACTTC
CASSLVSSGQETQYF
>TRBJ1-4|-|-|TRBV19
TGTGCCAAACTACTCTGTGCAACTAATGAAAAACTGTTTTTT
CAKLLCATNEKLFF
>TRBJ2-5|-|-|TRBV5-6
TGTGCCAGCAGCCCCCAGGTAGGGACCCAGTACTTC
CASSPQVGTQYF
>TRBJ2-7|-|-|TRBV27
TGTGCCAGCAGTTCCGGCCCTTCCTACGAGCAGTACTTC
CASSSGPSYEQYF
>TRBJ2-1|-|-|TRBV5-6
TGTGCCAGCAGCGAGATAGGTAATGAGCAGTTCTTC
CASSEIGNEQFF
>TRBJ2-3|TRBD2|-|TRBV9
TGTGCCAGCAGCGTTAGCGGGGGGGCCTGGGATACGCAGTATTTT
CASSVSGGAWDTQYF
>TRBJ1-1|TRBD1|once|TRBV6-5
TGTGCCAGCAAAGACTTTACAGGGGGCGAGACTGAAGCTTTCTTT
CASKDFTGGETEAFF
>TRBJ1-2|TRBD1|-|TRBV11-2
TGTGCCAGCAGCTTAGAACAGGGGGCTAACTATGGCTACACCTTC
CASSLEQGANYGYTF
>TRBJ2-7|TRBD1|-|TRBV28
TGTGCCAGCAGTTTATCCAGGACAGGCCGATCCTACGAGCAGTACTTC
CASSLSRTGRSYEQYF
>TRBJ1-5|-|-|TRBV9
TGTGCCAGCAGCTCCCCGGGACAGCCCCAGCATTTT
CASSSPGQPQHF
>TRBJ1-4|-|once|TRBV5-4
TGTGCCAGCAGCTTGGAGTCGGAGGAAAAACTGTTTTTT
CASSLESEEKLFF
>TRBJ2-2|-|-|TRBV5-6
TGTGCCAGCAGCGCTTGGGCCGGGGAGCTGTTTTTT
CASSAWAGELFF
>TRBJ2-2|TRBD2|-|TRBV7-2
TGTGCCAGCAGCTACCTTAGCGGGCTAGTCGGGGAGCTGTTTTTT
CASSYLSGLVGELFF
>TRBJ1-1|-|-|TRBV19
TGTGCCAGTAGTGCAGGGGTTCACACTGAAGCTTTCTTT
CASSAGVHTEAFF
>TRBJ2-7|-|-|TRBV29-1
TGCAGCGTTGTGTCCCTGGGGACCTACGAGCAGTACTTC
CSVVSLGTYEQYF
>TRBJ2-7|-|-|TRBV19
TGTGCCAGTAGTGGAACAGGAGTGGTCTACGAGCAGTACTTC
CASSGTGVVYEQYF
>TRBJ2-7|-|once|TRBV19
TGTGCCAGTAGTGCAGGGTACACCTACGAGCAGTACTTC
CASSAGYTYEQYF
>TRBJ2-5|-|-|TRBV7-8
TGTGCCAGCAGCCAGATAGGGACAGAGACCCAGTACTTC
CASSQIGTETQYF
>TRBJ2-1|TRBD2|-|TRBV7-3
TGTGCCAGCAGCTTAGTTAGCGGGGGGGCCGATGAGCAGTTCTTC
CASSLVSGGADEQFF
>TRBJ1-4|-|-|TRBV28
TGTGCCAGCAGTTTAGTGACAGACACATCAACTAATGAAAAACTGTTTTTT
CASSLVTDTSTNEKLFF
>TRBJ2-7|-|once|TRBV11-2
TGTGCCAGCAGCTTAGGTTCAATCCCTTACGAGCAGTACTTC
CASSLGSIPYEQYF
>TRBJ2-1|-|once|TRBV7-9
TGTGCCAGCAGCTTAGTCCAGGCGGACCCGCTCAATGAGCAGTTCTTC
CASSLVQADPLNEQFF
>TRBJ2-1|TRBD2|-|TRBV2
TGTGCCAGCACCCTAGCGGGGGGGCGAAATGAGCAGTTCTTC
CASTLAGGRNEQFF
>TRBJ2-6|-|-|TRBV7-2
TGTGCCAGCAGCTTAGCTGTCTGGGAGGTTAACTCTGGGGCCAACGTCCTGACTTTC
CASSLAVWEVNSGANVLTF
>TRBJ2-7|-|-|TRBV7-6
TGTGCCAGCAGCTTAAACCCCACTAACGAGCAGTACTTC
CASSLNPTNEQYF
>TRBJ2-5|-|once|TRBV5-1
TGCGCCAGCAGCCCCGAGCCCTTTGTAGAGACCCAGTACTTC
CASSPEPFVETQYF
>TRBJ2-7|TRBD2|-|TRBV4-1
TGCGCCAGCAGCCAACGGGAGGTGGGCGAGCAGTACTTC
CASSQREVGEQYF
>TRBJ2-7|-|-|TRBV5-1
TGCGCCAGCAGCTTGGGGACAGTTAGCTCCTACGAGCAGTACTTC
CASSLGTVSSYEQYF
>TRBJ2-1|-|-|TRBV19
TGTGCCAGTAGTATTGGGGGCCGCAGTGAGCAGTTCTTC
CASSIGGRSEQFF
>TRBJ1-3|-|-|TRBV7-9
TGTGCCAGCAGCTCTGGACAATCTGGAAACACCATATATTTT
CASSSGQSGNTIYF
>TRBJ1-1|-|-|TRBV4-3
TGCGCCAGCAGCCAAGATCCCGGAATGAGCACTGAAGCTTTCTTT
CASSQDPGMSTEAFF
>TRBJ2-2|TRBD2|once|TRBV4-1
TGCGCCAGCAGCCGGGGACTACTGAACACCGGGGAGCTGTTTTTT
CASSRGLLNTGELFF
>TRBJ2-7|-|-|TRBV12-5
TGTGCTAGTGGTTTGGGGGGGGACGGATACGAGCAGTACTTC
CASGLGGDGYEQYF
>TRBJ1-2|-|-|TRBV9
TGTGCCAGCAGCCCACCGGAGGCCATCTATGGCTACACCTTC
CASSPPEAIYGYTF
>TRBJ2-1|-|many|TRBV27
TGTGCCAGCAGTTCGACTACAGGGAACTACAATGAGCAGTTCTTC
CASSSTTGNYNEQFF
>TRBJ1-2|TRBD1|few|TRBV27
TGTGCCAGCAGTGCCTGGACAGGAAATAACTATGGCTACACCTTC
CASSAWTGNNYGYTF
>TRBJ2-7|-|-|TRBV7-2
TGTGCCAGCAGCTTTTACTACTCCTACGAGCAGTACTTC
CASSFYYSYEQYF
>TRBJ1-1|-|-|TRBV4-1
TGCGCCAGCACCCAGAGAGGGGAAATGAATGAAGCTTTCTTT
CASTQRGEMNEAFF
>TRBJ2-5|TRBD2|-|TRBV28
TGTGCCAGCAGTTTCCCACTAGCGGGGGGACAACAAGAGACCCAGTACTTC
CASSFPLAGGQQETQYF
>TRBJ2-1|-|once|TRBV25-1
TGTGCCAGCAGCCTGGGGCGGGGACTTGGCAATGAGCAGTTCTTC
CASSLGRGLGNEQFF
>TRBJ2-5|TRBD2|-|TRBV7-2
TGTGCCAGCAGCTTAGTGCCCGAACTAGCGGGACAGGAGACCCAGTACTTC
CASSLVPELAGQETQYF
>TRBJ2-1|-|-|TRBV30
TGTGCCTGGAGTGTTCGCAAGGGGGCCTACAATGAGCAGTTCTTC
CAWSVRKGAYNEQFF